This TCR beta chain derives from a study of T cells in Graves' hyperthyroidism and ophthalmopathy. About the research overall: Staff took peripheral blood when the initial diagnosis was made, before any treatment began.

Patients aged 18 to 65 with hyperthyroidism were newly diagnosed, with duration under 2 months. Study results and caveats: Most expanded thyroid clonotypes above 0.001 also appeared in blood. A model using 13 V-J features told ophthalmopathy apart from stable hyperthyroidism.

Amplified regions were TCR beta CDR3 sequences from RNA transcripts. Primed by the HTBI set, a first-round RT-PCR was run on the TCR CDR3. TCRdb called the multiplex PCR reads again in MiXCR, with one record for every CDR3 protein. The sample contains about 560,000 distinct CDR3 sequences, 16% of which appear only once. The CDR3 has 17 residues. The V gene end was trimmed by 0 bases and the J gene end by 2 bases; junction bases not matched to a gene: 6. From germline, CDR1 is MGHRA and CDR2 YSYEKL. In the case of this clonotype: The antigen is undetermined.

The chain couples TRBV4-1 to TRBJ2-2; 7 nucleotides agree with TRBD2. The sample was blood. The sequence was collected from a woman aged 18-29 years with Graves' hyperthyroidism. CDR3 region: CASSQDPSSGNTGELFF. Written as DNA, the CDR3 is TGCGCCAGCAGCCAAGATCCGTCTAGCGGCAACACCGGGGAGCTGTTTTTT.